Each of the 5 T cell receptor beta chains below was sequenced from the same sample in a study of blood T cells in healthy people across ages. Alongside a J-beta primer mix, a sample-barcoded 5' primer served in a second PCR lasting about 7 to 12 cycles. Via MiXCR, TCRdb re-called the 5' RACE reads, giving one row per CDR3 protein. This sample has around 1.7 million distinct CDR3 sequences, with roughly 27% found just once. The sample consisted of blood. All receptors come from a woman aged 25 to 39 in good health.

This clonotype was seen ten or more times. This chain links TRBV27 with TRBJ2-1, with no clear D. Germline lookup yields CDR1 MNHEY and CDR2 SMNVEV (reference sequence). The CDR3 is 13 residues long. Trimming removed 5 bases at V and 5 bases at J, with 10 bases between. DNA for the CDR3: TGTGCCAGCAGTCAAAGCCCCAACAATGAGCAGTTCTTC. This encodes CASSQSPNNEQFF.

The chain recombines TRBV7-6 with TRBJ2-5; 7 positions match TRBD2. Germline-derived CDR1 and CDR2 are SGHVS and FNYEAQ. V lost 2 bases to trimming and J lost 2 bases; unmatched junction nucleotides: 11. The CDR3 consists of 17 residues. The CDR3 region is CASSLLGGVAGQETQYF. CDR3 in DNA: TGTGCCAGCAGCTTATTGGGCGGGGTAGCGGGTCAAGAGACCCAGTACTTC.

About this clonotype itself: A far larger clone is only one base removed, so a read error is likely. The chain uses TRBV12-3 or TRBV12-4 and TRBJ2-3; a weak D match, TRBD1 (5 bases). The CDR3 is 12 amino acids. The CDR3 DNA reads TGTGCCAGCAGCGACAGCACAGATGCGCAGTATTTT. Encoded protein: CASSDSTDAQYF.

The chain joins TRBV28 to TRBJ2-1, with 9 positions matching TRBD1. This CDR3 has 14 residues. Trimming took 8 bases from V and 7 from J; bases not matched to a gene: 9. Germline CDR1 is MDHEN and CDR2 is SYDVKM. Here the CDR3 reads CASETGGAQNEQFF. DNA of the CDR3: TGTGCCAGCGAAACAGGGGGCGCCCAGAATGAGCAGTTCTTC.

This clonotype showed up just once. The chain links TRBV27 to TRBJ1-2; D might be TRBD1 (5 bases). The V gene's germline CDR1 is MNHEY and CDR2 SMNVEV (reference sequence). This CDR3 spans 13 amino acids. V was cut by 5 bases and J by 8 bases, with 15 bases left in between. CDR3 protein: CASSRGGRMGYTF. CDR3 sequence (DNA): TGTGCCAGCAGTCGGGGGGGACGGATGGGCTACACCTTC.